Below are 25 T cell receptor beta chains sequenced from a single sample in a study of CD8+ T cells in alopecia areata. Following extraction, RNA underwent reverse transcription to cDNA, which served as the sequencing template. The protocol was immunoSEQ multiplex PCR, while the TCRdb copy is restricted to in-frame clones and leaves out a portion. The sample shows about 150,000 clones, 87% of them seen only once. The source was CD8+ T cells sorted from blood, collected at week 0. The receptors shown here come from a human donor with alopecia areata.

This clone appeared once. V gene TRBV19 combines with J gene TRBJ2-5; the D gene is possibly TRBD1 (6 bases). The CDR3 is 15 amino acids. V lost 5 bases to trimming and J lost 2 bases, with 15 bases between them. From germline, CDR1 is LNHDA and CDR2 SQIVND (reference sequence). The CDR3 spells CASSWQGRIQETQYF. In nucleotides, the CDR3 is TGTGCCAGTAGTTGGCAGGGGAGAATACAAGAGACCCAGTACTTC.

The gene calls are TRBV5-4 and TRBJ1-1; D gene ambiguous. Trimming pared 1 base from V and 0 bases from J, leaving 10 bases between. The CDR3 contains 15 residues. Germline V CDR1 and CDR2: SGHNT, YYREEE (reference sequence). The CDR3 DNA reads TGTGCCAGCAGCTTGTGGGCACAGATGAACACTGAAGCTTTCTTT. Its protein product is CASSLWAQMNTEAFF.

The V and J genes are TRBV9 and TRBJ2-4, with 10 positions matching TRBD2. The trim removed 2 bases at V and 8 bases at J, leaving 7 bases unmatched. CDR1 SGDLS and CDR2 YYNGEE come from the germline V gene. This CDR3 has 15 residues. DNA for the CDR3: TGTGCCAGCAGCGTTGGGACTAGCGATAGGGACATTCAGTACTTC. Residues: CASSVGTSDRDIQYF.

This clone occurred a few times. V usage is TRBV6-5 and J usage is TRBJ2-3; no reliable D call. V shed 7 bases and J shed 1 base, with 9 bases lying between them. The CDR3 has 13 residues. CDR1 is MNHEY and CDR2 is SVGAGI in the germline V gene. Here the CDR3 DNA reads TGTGCCAGCACCCGGTTCGGCACAGATACGCAGTATTTT. The encoded protein is CASTRFGTDTQYF.

V and J are TRBV7-8 and TRBJ2-3; the D gene could be TRBD1 or TRBD2 (5 bases each). The CDR3 spans 16 residues. The germline V and J ends were trimmed by 1 base and 0 bases, with 11 bases remaining between them. CDR1 SGHVS and CDR2 FQNEAQ come from the germline V gene. The CDR3, as DNA: TGTGCCAGCAGCTTAGGATTTTGGGGGAGCACAGATACGCAGTATTTT. Amino acid sequence: CASSLGFWGSTDTQYF. The full variable domain, its missing parts supplied by reference TRBV7-8 and TRBJ2-3, is GAGVSQSPRYKVAKRGQDVALRCDPISGHVSLFWYQQALGQGPEFLTYFQNEAQLDKSGLPSDRFFAERPEGSVSTLKIQRTQQEDSAVYLCASSLGFWGSTDTQYFGPGTRLTVL.

The J gene is TRBJ1-3, the V gene TRBV4-1; no definite D call. Germline V gene sequence: CDR1 MGHRA, CDR2 YSYEKL. The CDR3 extends over 17 amino acids. Trimming pared 0 bases from V and 0 bases from J, leaving 12 bases between. The CDR3 spells CASSQEGQSSSGNTIYF. Written as DNA, the CDR3 is TGCGCCAGCAGCCAAGAAGGGCAGTCGAGCTCTGGAAACACCATATATTTT.

In the case of this clone: One end of the junction fails to match germline, which may point to a read error. This sequence joins TRBV27 and TRBJ2-3; 9 nucleotides line up with TRBD2. CDR1 and CDR2 from the germline V gene are MNHEY and SMNVEV (reference sequence). The CDR3 runs 15 residues. CDR3 sequence (DNA): TGTGCCAGCACTTTAGGGTCTAGCGGGGCAGATACGCAGTATTTT. Translation: CASTLGSSGADTQYF.

The chain employs TRBV18 and TRBJ2-3; 7 nucleotides line up with TRBD2. Per germline, CDR1 KGHSH and CDR2 LQKENI. The CDR3 contains 16 residues. V trimming: 2 bases; J trimming: 0 bases; junction bases outside the gene matches: 5. CDR3 loop: CASSPEREPSTDTQYF. The CDR3 bases are TGTGCCAGCTCACCAGAGCGGGAACCTAGCACAGATACGCAGTATTTT.

The chain combines TRBV6-4 with TRBJ2-3, with 10 bases aligning to TRBD1. This CDR3 has 14 residues. Germline V CDR1 and CDR2: MRHNA, SNTAGT. The trim removed 5 bases at V and 6 bases at J, leaving 5 bases unmatched. For the CDR3, the DNA is TGTGCCAGCAGTCGGGACAGGGGAGGTGATACGCAGTATTTT. This translates into CASSRDRGGDTQYF.

The chain links TRBV29-1 to TRBJ2-1, with D possibly called TRBD1 or TRBD2 (5 bases each). The CDR3 extends over 12 amino acids. Germline CDR1 reads SQVTM; CDR2 reads ANQGSEA. Trimming pared 7 bases from V and 9 bases from J, leaving 16 bases between. CDR3 amino acids: CSGDLLSREQFF. In nucleotides, the CDR3 is TGCAGCGGGGACCTCCTCAGTCGTGAGCAGTTCTTC.

The V call is TRBV7-8, the J call TRBJ2-7, with 9 bases identical to TRBD2. The length of the CDR3 is 15 residues. Germline values: CDR1 SGHVS, CDR2 FQNEAQ. The V gene end was trimmed by 2 bases and the J gene end by 0 bases; junction bases not matched to a gene: 2. The chain's CDR3 is CASSLTSGSSYEQYF. DNA for the CDR3: TGTGCCAGCAGCTTAACTAGCGGGTCCTCCTACGAGCAGTACTTC.

V and J are TRBV5-4 and TRBJ2-1; TRBD1 might be the D (5 bases). This CDR3 contains 15 residues. The V end was cut by 0 bases, the J end by 2 bases, with 9 bases between. Germline V gene data show CDR1 as SGHNT and CDR2 as YYREEE (reference sequence). The CDR3 is CASSLAQGAYNEQFF. The CDR3 DNA sequence: TGTGCCAGCAGCTTGGCTCAGGGTGCCTACAATGAGCAGTTCTTC.

This rearrangement joins TRBV27 to TRBJ2-3; 7 bases fit TRBD2. The germline V gene encodes CDR1 MNHEY and CDR2 SMNVEV (reference sequence). V lost 2 bases and J lost 1; bases outside the gene matches: 6. The CDR3 loop spans 16 amino acids. Here the CDR3 DNA reads TGTGCCAGCAGTTTAGTTCGGGGGGAAGGCACAGATACGCAGTATTTT. It is translated as CASSLVRGEGTDTQYF.

This chain joins TRBV28 and TRBJ2-3; D perhaps matches TRBD2 (6 bases). Trimming left V 7 bases short and J 2 bases short, with 19 bases between. The V gene's germline CDR1 is MDHEN and CDR2 SYDVKM. The CDR3 runs 16 residues. The CDR3 here is CASTIRGAGPTDTQYF. The CDR3, as DNA: TGTGCCAGCACCATCCGCGGGGCGGGACCCACAGATACGCAGTATTTT.

The rearrangement uses TRBV25-1 and TRBJ2-7, with 9 bases fitting TRBD2. CDR3 length: 16 residues. Germline V gene lookup returns CDR1 MGHDK and CDR2 SYGVNS. The trim removed 1 base at V and 1 base at J, leaving 5 bases unmatched. The CDR3 here is CASSEWSGLASYEQYF. The CDR3 region has the DNA TGTGCCAGCAGTGAATGGTCGGGACTAGCTTCCTACGAGCAGTACTTC.

The chain employs TRBV5-1 and TRBJ2-7, with D uncertain. Trimming pared 8 bases from V and 5 bases from J, leaving 20 bases between. The CDR3 covers 14 residues. Germline-derived CDR1 and CDR2 are SGHRS and YFSETQ. As DNA, the CDR3 is TGCGCCAGTACCTTAGGCAGTGGCCTTGACGAGCAGTACTTC. Translation gives CASTLGSGLDEQYF.

The chain couples TRBV6-5 to TRBJ2-1; D is possibly TRBD2 (5 bases). Germline CDR1 reads MNHEY; CDR2 reads SVGAGI. The CDR3 consists of 15 residues. The V end was cut by 2 bases, the J end by 7 bases, with 15 bases between. CDR3 loop: CASSYKDIGGNEQFF. The CDR3 region has the DNA TGTGCCAGCAGTTACAAAGACATTGGAGGTAATGAGCAGTTCTTC.

The CDR3 region has the DNA TGTGCCAGCAGTTACGAGCAGGGGGCTACTGAAGCTTTCTTT. This translates into CASSYEQGATEAFF. V is TRBV6-5 and J is TRBJ1-1, with 8 nucleotides matching TRBD1. V lost 2 bases to trimming and J lost 5 bases; unmatched junction nucleotides: 4. The CDR3 has 14 amino acids. Germline CDR1 and CDR2: MNHEY and SVGAGI.

The chain links TRBV27 to TRBJ2-3; D is unresolved. Trimming removed 8 bases at V and 5 bases at J, with 14 bases between. Germline CDR1 MNHEY, CDR2 SMNVEV (reference sequence). This CDR3 comprises 13 residues. The chain's CDR3 is CASGSNGEDTQYF. The CDR3 nucleotides read TGTGCCAGCGGGTCTAATGGGGAAGATACGCAGTATTTT.

The chain links TRBV6-6 to TRBJ2-7; D could derive from TRBD1 or TRBD2 (6 bases each). Deletions cut 10 bases from V and 3 bases from J, with 16 bases between. The CDR3 runs 13 residues. Germline V gene sequence: CDR1 MNHNY, CDR2 SVGAGI (reference sequence). The CDR3 nucleotides are TGTGCCACCGGAATCGAGGGGGGCTACGAGCAGTACTTC. As protein: CATGIEGGYEQYF.

This rearrangement joins TRBV11-2 to TRBJ2-7; D might be TRBD1 (6 bases). CDR3 length: 14 residues. With 2 bases removed from V and 4 bases from J, the gap between germline ends came to 12 bases. Germline CDR1 reads SGHAT; CDR2 reads FQNNGV. CDR3 DNA sequence: TGTGCCAGCAGCTTAAGGGGGACCACGTACGAGCAGTACTTC. Its translation: CASSLRGTTYEQYF.

This clone was seen a handful of times. The chain recombines TRBV19 with TRBJ1-1, with unresolved D. Germline V gene sequence: CDR1 LNHDA, CDR2 SQIVND (reference sequence). V shed 1 base and J shed 1 base, with 4 bases lying between them. The CDR3 sequence is 13 residues long. CDR3 DNA: TGTGCCAGTAGTATAGTCCCGAACACTGAAGCTTTCTTT. Its protein product is CASSIVPNTEAFF.

The rearrangement links TRBV7-2 to TRBJ2-1, with 10 bases identical to TRBD1. Germline loops: CDR1 SGHTA, CDR2 FQGNSA. The J segment lost 3 bases and the V segment lost 4 bases, leaving 6 bases of the junction unmatched. The CDR3 runs 16 residues. The CDR3 coding sequence is TGTGCCAGCAGCTCCCGGACAGGGGGACTCTACAATGAGCAGTTCTTC. Its translation is CASSSRTGGLYNEQFF.

This chain connects TRBV19 to TRBJ2-7, with 8 bases aligning to TRBD1. Germline CDR1 LNHDA, CDR2 SQIVND (reference sequence). The CDR3 is made up of 13 amino acids. Trimming removed 7 bases from V and 1 base from J; junction bases left unmatched: 3. Here the CDR3 DNA reads TGTGCCAGTATGGGACAGGCGTCCTACGAGCAGTACTTC. Its protein product is CASMGQASYEQYF.

The chain carries TRBV4-1 and TRBJ2-5; weak D call: TRBD2 (5 bases). The germline V gene encodes CDR1 MGHRA and CDR2 YSYEKL. V was pared by 1 base and J by 11 bases, with 20 bases between. CDR3 length equals 15 residues. Here the CDR3 reads CASSQGGPIPGEQYF. CDR3 DNA sequence: TGCGCCAGCAGCCAAGGTGGGCCGATCCCCGGGGAGCAGTACTTC.